These 28 T cell receptor beta chains were all obtained from the same sample, sequenced in a study of T cells in Graves' hyperthyroidism and ophthalmopathy. Researchers took RNA transcripts and amplified the TCR beta CDR3 regions from them. Using the HTBI primer set, a first-round RT-PCR was run on the TCR CDR3. TCRdb re-called the multiplex PCR reads through MiXCR, storing one row per CDR3 protein. The data contain fewer than 500,000 distinct CDR3 sequences, roughly 15% of them singletons. Sequences were obtained from blood. The receptors were gathered from a young woman with Graves' ophthalmopathy.

This clonotype has at least ten counts. This chain links TRBV30 with TRBJ2-7; TRBD2 is a possible D gene (7 bases). Trimming cost V 3 bases and J 3 bases, with 12 bases left between them. This CDR3 spans 13 amino acids. CDR1 is GTSNPN, CDR2 SVGIG, per germline (reference sequence). CDR3 loop: CAWRGGGHYEQYF. CDR3 in DNA: TGTGCCTGGAGAGGCGGGGGCCACTACGAGCAGTACTTC.

This clonotype was detected ten times or more. V gene TRBV2 combines with J gene TRBJ1-3; the match to TRBD1 covers 8 bases. The CDR3 is 15 amino acids. After removal of 6 bases from V and 3 bases from J, the junction contained 7 bases not matched to a gene. CDR1 SNHLY and CDR2 FYNNEI come from the germline V gene. The CDR3, as DNA: TGTGCCAGCAGGGCCGGGACAGGTGTTGGAAACACCATATATTTT. It yields the protein CASRAGTGVGNTIYF.

At least ten counts were recorded for this clonotype. The gene calls are TRBV13 and TRBJ2-5; 7 positions agree with TRBD1. There are 14 residues in the CDR3. Trimming took 1 base from V and 4 from J; bases not matched to a gene: 3. Germline V gene sequence: CDR1 PRHDT, CDR2 FYEKMQ (reference sequence). This chain's CDR3 is CASSLVGQAETQYF. The DNA for the CDR3 is TGTGCCAGCAGCTTAGTAGGACAGGCAGAGACCCAGTACTTC.

The gene calls are TRBV15 and TRBJ1-1, with D maybe TRBD1 (5 bases). This CDR3 is 16 amino acids long. V was cut by 0 bases and J by 8 bases, with 19 bases left in between. Germline V gives CDR1 LNHNV, CDR2 YYDKDF (reference sequence). Here the CDR3 DNA reads TGTGCCACCAGCAGAGATCAGGGTTTGGATAGGCCCGAAGCTTTCTTT. Translation: CATSRDQGLDRPEAFF.

This clonotype occurred many times. The genes are TRBV20-1 and TRBJ1-1, with D maybe TRBD1 (6 bases). Trimming shortened V by 4 bases and J by 2 bases, and 17 bases separated the two germline ends. The CDR3 is 15 residues long. Germline V gene lookup returns CDR1 DFQATT and CDR2 SNEGSKA (reference sequence). The DNA for the CDR3 is TGCAGTGCTACATTCGGGGGGCGGGGAAACACTGAAGCTTTCTTT. This sequence encodes CSATFGGRGNTEAFF.

This clonotype has at least ten counts. V usage is TRBV29-1 and J usage is TRBJ2-1; the match to TRBD2 covers 9 bases. J gave up 5 bases and V 4 bases, and 12 bases lay outside the gene matches. From germline, CDR1 is SQVTM and CDR2 ANQGSEA. This CDR3 spans 16 amino acids. The CDR3 nucleotides are TGCAGCGTTGGAAGTTATAGTAGCGGGGGAAACAATGAGCAGTTCTTC. Amino acid sequence: CSVGSYSSGGNNEQFF.

A few counts support this clonotype. The chain couples TRBV19 to TRBJ1-2; 11 bases agree with TRBD1. The CDR3 spans 17 residues. Germline values: CDR1 LNHDA, CDR2 SQIVND (reference sequence). V lost 6 bases, J lost 5 bases, and 14 bases stayed unmatched. CDR3 protein: CASRPDRGRMTSYGYTF. DNA for the CDR3: TGTGCCAGTAGACCGGACAGGGGGCGCATGACGTCTTATGGCTACACCTTC.

This clonotype was seen repeatedly, ten times or more. The chain joins TRBV18 to TRBJ1-1, with 7 bases that match TRBD1. The germline gives CDR1 KGHSH, CDR2 LQKENI. J was trimmed by 5 bases and V by 4 bases; bases with no gene match: 7. This CDR3 is built from 14 residues. The CDR3: CASSLRQGWTEAFF. In DNA, the CDR3 is TGTGCCAGCTCACTGCGACAGGGATGGACTGAAGCTTTCTTT.

This clonotype was observed a few times. This chain uses TRBV29-1 with TRBJ1-2, with D maybe TRBD1 (6 bases). CDR1 is SQVTM and CDR2 is ANQGSEA in the germline V gene. This CDR3 region has 12 residues. The ends were cut back, 4 bases at V and 2 bases at J, with 8 bases in the middle. The CDR3 loop is CSVVDRNYGYTF. As DNA, the CDR3 is TGCAGCGTTGTTGACAGGAACTATGGCTACACCTTC.

In its sample, this clonotype was seen many times. The chain uses TRBV12-3 or TRBV12-4 and TRBJ1-3; weak D call: TRBD1 (6 bases). V was trimmed by 6 bases and J by 8 bases, leaving 20 bases between them. This CDR3 contains 15 residues. The DNA of the CDR3 is TGTGCCAGCAGCCCACCCTCCTCGACAGGAGACACCATATATTTT. Translated, it gives CASSPPSSTGDTIYF.

This clonotype has at least ten counts. The rearrangement uses TRBV4-2 and TRBJ2-7; no clear D gene. Between the trimmed V and J ends, which lost 1 base and 2 bases, there was a span of 9 bases. Germline-derived CDR1 and CDR2 are LGHNA and YNFKEQ. The CDR3 runs to 14 residues. DNA of the CDR3: TGTGCCAGCAGCCAAGTCCCAGCCCCCTACGAGCAGTACTTC. Translation gives CASSQVPAPYEQYF.

The V call is TRBV7-2, the J call TRBJ2-2; 9 bases are shared with TRBD2. The V gene end was trimmed by 3 bases and the J gene end by 0 bases; junction bases not matched to a gene: 5. Per germline, CDR1 SGHTA and CDR2 FQGNSA. This CDR3 has 17 amino acids. This CDR3 is CASSFLAGAANTGELFF. In DNA, the CDR3 is TGTGCCAGCAGCTTCTTAGCGGGGGCCGCGAACACCGGGGAGCTGTTTTTT. Variable domain in full (rest from reference TRBV7-2 and TRBJ2-2): GAGVSQSPSNKVTEKGKDVELRCDPISGHTALYWYRQSLGQGLEFLIYFQGNSAPDKSGLPSDRFSAERTGGSVSTLTIQRTQQEDSAVYLCASSFLAGAANTGELFFGEGSRLTVL.

This clonotype was seen ten or more times. The chain uses TRBV10-3 and TRBJ2-7; tentatively, D is TRBD1 or TRBD2 (5 bases each). V lost 3 bases to trimming and J lost 2 bases, with 17 bases between them. The CDR3 loop spans 16 amino acids. CDR1 and CDR2 (germline): ENHRY, SYGVKD. DNA of the CDR3: TGTGCCATCAGTGACCCTCTAGGGGACCCCACCTACGAGCAGTACTTC. As protein: CAISDPLGDPTYEQYF.

V gene TRBV6-1 combines with J gene TRBJ2-1, with 9 positions matching TRBD1. The V segment lost 5 bases and the J segment 7 bases; nucleotides outside the gene matches: 9. The CDR3 runs to 15 residues. Germline V gene lookup returns CDR1 MNHNS and CDR2 SASEGT. This chain's CDR3 is CASSYTGGPSNEQFF. The CDR3, as DNA: TGTGCCAGCAGTTATACAGGGGGCCCGTCTAATGAGCAGTTCTTC.

As for this clonotype: This may be a read error: a much more frequent sequence differs by one nucleotide. The V and J genes are TRBV27 and TRBJ2-6, with TRBD1 matching over 8 bases. V dropped 2 bases and J dropped 0; count of bases not matched to a gene: 6. CDR3 length: 18 amino acids. Per the germline V gene, CDR1 is MNHEY and CDR2 is SMNVEV (reference sequence). The CDR3 region has the DNA TGTGCCAGCAGTTTAGGCTGTGGGACAGGCTCTGGGGCCAACGTCCTGACTTTC. Translated: CASSLGCGTGSGANVLTF.

The rearrangement uses TRBV10-3 and TRBJ2-2; 9 positions agree with TRBD1. The V gene end was trimmed by 4 bases and the J gene end by 6 bases; junction bases not matched to a gene: 3. Germline assignment: CDR1 ENHRY and CDR2 SYGVKD. CDR3 length equals 14 residues. CDR3 protein: CAISGQGDAGELFF. The CDR3 bases are TGTGCCATCAGTGGACAGGGGGATGCCGGGGAGCTGTTTTTT.

Ten or more counts support this clonotype. The CDR3 region is CASSLSLSNTEAFF. Here the CDR3 DNA reads TGTGCCAGCAGTTTATCGTTAAGCAACACTGAAGCTTTCTTT. The J gene is TRBJ1-1, the V gene TRBV12-3 or TRBV12-4; no firm D call. The CDR3 has 14 residues. Deletions cut 2 bases from V and 2 bases from J, with 9 bases between.

The chain recombines TRBV27 with TRBJ1-1; TRBD1 matches 9 bases. J lost 6 bases, V lost 3 bases, and 2 bases had no gene match. CDR3 length: 13 amino acids. Germline-derived CDR1 and CDR2 are MNHEY and SMNVEV (reference sequence). This CDR3 is CASSLTGGPEAFF. DNA of the CDR3: TGTGCCAGCAGTTTGACAGGGGGTCCTGAAGCTTTCTTT.

The chain joins TRBV12-5 to TRBJ1-1; weak D call: TRBD1 (5 bases). Trimming stripped 0 bases from V and 3 bases from J, with 17 bases between. The CDR3 is made up of 17 amino acids. Germline V CDR1 and CDR2: LGHNT, FRNRAP. The CDR3 spells CASGLVIKNSTDTEAFF. The CDR3 coding sequence is TGTGCTAGTGGTTTGGTTATTAAAAATTCGACAGACACTGAAGCTTTCTTT.

This clonotype was picked up many times. The chain links TRBV20-1 to TRBJ2-5, with 7 positions matching TRBD2. This CDR3 comprises 16 residues. V gave up 5 bases and J gave up 1 base; unmatched junction bases: 13. The germline CDR1 and CDR2 sequences are DFQATT and SNEGSKA (reference sequence). CDR3 sequence: CSAEGGTGSFQETQYF. Here the CDR3 DNA reads TGCAGTGCTGAGGGAGGGACGGGGTCTTTCCAAGAGACCCAGTACTTC.

In this sample, this clonotype turned up many times. V usage is TRBV20-1 and J usage is TRBJ1-2; TRBD1 matches at 7 bases. Germline V CDR1 and CDR2: DFQATT, SNEGSKA (reference sequence). This CDR3 spans 12 amino acids. V lost 6 bases to trimming and J lost 5 bases; unmatched junction nucleotides: 6. DNA for the CDR3: TGCAGTGCATTTCAGGGGGAGTATGGCTACACCTTC. Its translation: CSAFQGEYGYTF.

This clonotype was found many times. V is TRBV4-2 and J is TRBJ2-1; 7 nucleotides line up with TRBD2. Germline loops: CDR1 LGHNA, CDR2 YNFKEQ. The CDR3 runs 15 residues. V trimming: 0 bases; J trimming: 9 bases; junction bases outside the gene matches: 8. CDR3 in amino acids: CASSQDQTSSGEQFF. The CDR3, as DNA: TGTGCCAGCAGCCAAGACCAGACTAGCTCGGGTGAGCAGTTCTTC.

The chain has TRBV7-3 and TRBJ1-6; tentative D call: TRBD1 (5 bases). Per the germline V gene, CDR1 is SGHTA and CDR2 is FQGTGA. The CDR3 extends over 15 amino acids. V was shortened by 5 bases and J by 6 bases, with 14 bases between the two germline ends. The DNA for the CDR3 is TGTGCCAGCAGCCCGGGGCAGGCACCTAATTCACCCCTCCACTTT. This codes for CASSPGQAPNSPLHF.

The chain uses TRBV2 and TRBJ2-5, with TRBD1 matching over 10 bases. Trimming took 7 bases from V and 1 from J; bases not matched to a gene: 3. The CDR3 sequence is 14 residues long. Germline lookup yields CDR1 SNHLY and CDR2 FYNNEI. The CDR3, as DNA: TGTGCCAGCACCAGGGACAGGGGCCAAGAGACCCAGTACTTC. This translates into CASTRDRGQETQYF.

This clonotype has ten or more counts. This chain uses TRBV7-2 with TRBJ2-5; D tentatively fits TRBD1 or TRBD2 (5 bases each). This CDR3 contains 13 residues. In germline, CDR1 is SGHTA, CDR2 FQGNSA. V shed 5 bases and J shed 2 bases, with 9 bases lying between them. In nucleotides, the CDR3 is TGTGCCAGCAGCCGGGGCCAGCAAGAGACCCAGTACTTC. Its protein is CASSRGQQETQYF.

The J gene is TRBJ2-3, the V gene TRBV5-1, with 10 positions matching TRBD1. Losses at the gene ends were 4 bases for V and 1 base for J; bases not matched to a gene: 6. Germline lookup yields CDR1 SGHRS and CDR2 YFSETQ. There are 16 residues in the CDR3. CDR3 coding DNA: TGCGCCAGCAGCAACCGACAGGGGGCAGGCACAGATACGCAGTATTTT. It codes for CASSNRQGAGTDTQYF. Full variable domain (remainder filled in from reference TRBV5-1 and TRBJ2-3): KAGVTQTPRYLIKTRGQQVTLSCSPISGHRSVSWYQQTPGQGLQFLFEYFSETQRNKGNFPGRFSGRQFSNSRSEMNVSTLELGDSALYLCASSNRQGAGTDTQYFGPGTRLTVL.

The chain employs TRBV11-2 and TRBJ2-5; TRBD1 might be the D (5 bases). Germline lookup yields CDR1 SGHAT and CDR2 FQNNGV. The germline V and J ends were trimmed by 4 bases and 6 bases, with 18 bases remaining between them. The length of the CDR3 is 15 residues. CDR3 in amino acids: CASSSGTGTVKTQYF. DNA for the CDR3: TGTGCCAGCAGCTCCGGCACAGGAACGGTGAAGACCCAGTACTTC.

V usage is TRBV4-1 and J usage is TRBJ1-2; D is uncertain. Germline CDR1 and CDR2: MGHRA and YSYEKL. Trimming left V 4 bases short and J 1 base short, with 7 bases between. This CDR3 spans 13 amino acids. In nucleotides, the CDR3 is TGCGCCAGCAGCCCCAGAAATAACTATGGCTACACCTTC. It codes for CASSPRNNYGYTF.